This TCR beta chain was sequenced during a study of blood T cell repertoires in COVID-19. Background on the study: The United States, Italy and Spain provided the acute and convalescent COVID-19 samples.

In the original processing: The authors estimated nucleated cell counts from reference gene primer amplification. Data came from immunoSEQ multiplex PCR; TCRdb stores just in-frame clones and leaves some out. V, J and clone size were drawn from that table, and D and trimming were deduced from the DNA. The repertoire holds more than 90,000 clones, with roughly nine tenths as singletons. The CDR3 is made up of 15 amino acids. Losses at the gene ends were 4 bases for V and 1 base for J; bases not matched to a gene: 7. Germline values: CDR1 SGDLS, CDR2 YYNGEE. Sequences were obtained from peripheral blood. This rearrangement joins TRBV9 to TRBJ2-5, with TRBD2 matching 7 bases. The clonotype was recovered from a man in his 70s who had recovered from COVID-19. The CDR3 loop is CASSPGGRVQETQYF. CDR3 bases: TGTGCCAGCAGCCCTGGTGGGAGGGTCCAAGAGACCCAGTACTTC.